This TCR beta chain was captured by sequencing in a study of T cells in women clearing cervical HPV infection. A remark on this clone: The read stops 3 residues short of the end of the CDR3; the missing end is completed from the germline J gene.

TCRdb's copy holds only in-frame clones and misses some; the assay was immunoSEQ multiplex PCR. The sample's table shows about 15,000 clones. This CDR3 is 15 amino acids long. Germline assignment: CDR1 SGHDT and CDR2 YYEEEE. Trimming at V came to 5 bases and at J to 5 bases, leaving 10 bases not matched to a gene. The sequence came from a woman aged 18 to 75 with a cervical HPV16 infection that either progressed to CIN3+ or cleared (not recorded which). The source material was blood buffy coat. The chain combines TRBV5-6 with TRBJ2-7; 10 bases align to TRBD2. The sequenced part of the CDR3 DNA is TGTGCCAGCAGGCCGACTAGCGGGCGTTTCCACGAG. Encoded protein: CASRPTSGRFHE. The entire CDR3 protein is CASRPTSGRFHEQYF.